These 21 T cell receptor beta chains came from one sample sequenced in a study of regulatory T cells in long-lasting Graves disease. Noted time point: newly diagnosed GD, antithyroid drugs for less than 3 months. PBMC RNA served as the TCR library source. Arm-PCR of CDR3 regions with iRepertoire HTBI primers generated TCR beta libraries. TCRdb re-analysed the multiplex PCR reads in MiXCR, keeping a single row per CDR3 protein. Of approximately 210,000 distinct CDR3 sequences in the sample, about 16% were seen once. Sequenced here: peripheral blood mononuclear cells (PBMCs), sampled at new diagnosis, from a patient treated with antithyroid drugs. The receptors come from a female donor with Graves disease.

This clonotype showed up many times. The rearrangement uses TRBV7-9 and TRBJ2-3; 10 nucleotides match TRBD2. V trimming: 4 bases; J trimming: 4 bases; junction bases outside the gene matches: 11. CDR3 length: 17 residues. Germline lookup yields CDR1 SEHNR and CDR2 FQNEAQ (reference sequence). The CDR3 coding sequence is TGTGCCAGCAGCTCCCTCCGGGGTAGCGGGAGGTCAGATACGCAGTATTTT. This translates into CASSSLRGSGRSDTQYF.

At least ten counts were recorded for this clonotype. The chain recombines TRBV29-1 with TRBJ1-2, with unresolved D. CDR1 and CDR2 (germline): SQVTM, ANQGSEA. The V end lost 3 bases, the J end lost 2 bases, and 19 bases lay between the germline ends. The CDR3 consists of 16 residues. CDR3: CSVDPPGRTTNYGYTF. In nucleotides, the CDR3 is TGCAGCGTTGACCCCCCCGGACGGACGACCAACTATGGCTACACCTTC.

The gene calls are TRBV11-2 and TRBJ2-3, with D unclear. Trimming took off 1 base at V and 0 bases at J, with 8 bases between the two ends. The CDR3 loop spans 15 amino acids. The germline V gene has CDR1 SGHAT and CDR2 FQNNGV. CDR3 sequence: CASSLGPASTDTQYF. The CDR3 region has the DNA TGTGCCAGCAGCTTAGGCCCAGCTAGCACAGATACGCAGTATTTT.

This clonotype was recorded many times. V usage is TRBV12-3 or TRBV12-4 and J usage is TRBJ2-1; D is ambiguous. The CDR3 contains 16 residues. The V end was cut by 7 bases, the J end by 0 bases, with 16 bases between. The DNA for the CDR3 is TGTGCCAGCACCACCTCGTCGAGCCGCTCCTACAATGAGCAGTTCTTC. Amino acids: CASTTSSSRSYNEQFF.

This clonotype was counted ten times or more. This chain links TRBV27 with TRBJ1-5; D uncertain. This CDR3 comprises 17 residues. Germline V gene data show CDR1 as MNHEY and CDR2 as SMNVEV (reference sequence). Trimming took 5 bases from V and 0 from J, leaving 17 bases between them. Here the CDR3 reads CASSPPAANYSNQPQHF. Written as DNA, the CDR3 is TGTGCCAGCAGTCCCCCCGCGGCGAATTATAGCAATCAGCCCCAGCATTTT.

This clonotype showed up many times. For the CDR3, the DNA is TGTGCCAGTAGTATCGTTAGCGGAGCCTACAATGAGCAGTTCTTC. Amino acids: CASSIVSGAYNEQFF. The chain combines TRBV19 with TRBJ2-1; D is perhaps TRBD2 (6 bases). CDR3 size: 15 residues. The germline V gene has CDR1 LNHDA and CDR2 SQIVND (reference sequence). V lost 3 bases and J 2 bases, leaving 11 bases between the germline ends.

This clonotype has a count of ten or more. V and J are TRBV9 and TRBJ2-7; no firm D call. The germline V and J ends were trimmed by 0 bases and 2 bases, with 9 bases remaining between them. Germline V CDR1 and CDR2: SGDLS, YYNGEE. The CDR3 has 14 amino acids. CDR3 in amino acids: CASSVGGDTYEQYF. CDR3 bases: TGTGCCAGCAGCGTAGGTGGCGATACCTACGAGCAGTACTTC.

A few counts support this clonotype. The chain is built from TRBV9 and TRBJ2-3; 10 positions agree with TRBD2. CDR3 length: 15 residues. The J segment lost 3 bases and the V segment lost 4 bases, leaving 5 bases of the junction unmatched. Germline V gene lookup returns CDR1 SGDLS and CDR2 YYNGEE. The CDR3 sequence is CASSPRTSGTDTQYF. As DNA, the CDR3 is TGTGCCAGCAGCCCACGGACTAGCGGTACAGATACGCAGTATTTT.

CDR3 in amino acids: CASSQDWSSGYTF. CDR3 bases: TGTGCCAGCAGCCAAGATTGGTCATCGGGCTACACCTTC. The chain uses TRBV14 and TRBJ1-2; D gene uncertain. From germline, CDR1 is SGHDN and CDR2 FVKESK. This CDR3 is 13 amino acids long. V lost 0 bases and J 8 bases, leaving 10 bases between the germline ends.

This clonotype was counted at least ten times. The chain has TRBV30 and TRBJ1-5, with 7 bases aligning to TRBD1. The J segment lost 4 bases and the V segment lost 4 bases, leaving 7 bases of the junction unmatched. The CDR3 totals 14 residues. Germline-derived CDR1 and CDR2 are GTSNPN and SVGIG (reference sequence). CDR3 DNA: TGTGCCTGGACTTTCAAGGGGGCGAATCAGCCCCAGCATTTT. This sequence encodes CAWTFKGANQPQHF.

Notes on this clonotype: A read error is likely here: a far larger clone is one base away. The V and J genes are TRBV6-5 and TRBJ1-2; D is unclear. Germline CDR1 MNHEY, CDR2 SVGAGI. Trimming took 4 bases from V and 1 from J, leaving 22 bases between them. The CDR3 has 18 amino acids. Here the CDR3 reads CASSLASGMPDFNYGYTF. The CDR3, as DNA: TGTGCCAGCAGTTTAGCATCGGGGATGCCGGATTTTAACTATGGCTACACCTTC.

There are many counts of this clonotype. The chain employs TRBV7-2 and TRBJ2-2; D remains ambiguous. The V gene lost 1 base and the J gene lost 4 bases, with 10 bases spanning the gap. The CDR3 runs to 15 residues. Germline V CDR1 and CDR2: SGHTA, FQGNSA. Here the CDR3 DNA reads TGTGCCAGCAGCTTAGGGACGTACCTCACCGGGGAGCTGTTTTTT. Amino acids: CASSLGTYLTGELFF.

In its sample, this clonotype was seen many times. This chain connects TRBV9 to TRBJ2-2; 7 nucleotides agree with TRBD2. This CDR3 spans 15 amino acids. Germline CDR1 SGDLS, CDR2 YYNGEE. The J segment lost 0 bases and the V segment lost 7 bases, leaving 6 bases of the junction unmatched. CDR3 region: CASHPGGANTGELFF. The DNA of the CDR3 is TGTGCCAGCCATCCGGGGGGAGCGAACACCGGGGAGCTGTTTTTT.

This clonotype was seen at least ten times. The chain combines TRBV20-1 with TRBJ2-1, with 10 bases identical to TRBD2. J lost 6 bases, V lost 4 bases, and 3 bases had no gene match. The CDR3 runs 13 residues. Per germline, CDR1 DFQATT and CDR2 SNEGSKA (reference sequence). The CDR3 region has the DNA TGCAGTGCTAATAGCGGGAGGACCAATGAGCAGTTCTTC. Its protein is CSANSGRTNEQFF.

The sample holds a few counts of this clonotype. This chain links TRBV5-6 with TRBJ1-1; D call uncertain. The CDR3 totals 13 residues. Germline CDR1 SGHDT, CDR2 YYEEEE. The V end lost 5 bases, the J end lost 3 bases, and 11 bases lay between the germline ends. DNA for the CDR3: TGTGCCAGCAGGCCGGTAACGGACACTGAAGCTTTCTTT. Protein product: CASRPVTDTEAFF.

The sample holds many counts of this clonotype. V usage is TRBV7-9 and J usage is TRBJ2-3, with D hard to call. The germline V gene has CDR1 SEHNR and CDR2 FQNEAQ (reference sequence). The CDR3 has 12 residues. V was clipped by 6 bases and J by 2 bases, with 6 bases between them. The CDR3 loop reads CASRHFTDTQYF. The CDR3 nucleotides read TGTGCCAGCAGGCATTTCACAGATACGCAGTATTTT.

This clonotype was found a few times. The chain employs TRBV20-1 and TRBJ1-5, with D possibly matching TRBD1 (5 bases). Trimming removed 3 bases at V and 0 bases at J, with 12 bases between. Germline V gene data show CDR1 as DFQATT and CDR2 as SNEGSKA (reference sequence). The CDR3 length is 15 residues. The CDR3 here is CSASDTGYSNQPQHF. CDR3 DNA sequence: TGCAGTGCTAGCGATACAGGCTATAGCAATCAGCCCCAGCATTTT.

This clonotype occurred many times. This may arise from a read error, as a much more abundant clone is one base away. The genes are TRBV24-1 and TRBJ2-1; D possibly corresponds to TRBD2 (5 bases). This CDR3 contains 13 residues. Germline values: CDR1 KGHDR, CDR2 SFDVKD. Trimming removed 5 bases from V and 5 bases from J, with 9 bases in between. The CDR3 sequence: CATSAGWDNEQFF. The CDR3 DNA follows: TGTGCCACCAGTGCGGGATGGGACAATGAGCAGTTCTTC.

This clonotype was recorded many times. J is TRBJ2-7 and V is TRBV7-3; D is perhaps TRBD1 (5 bases). V lost 2 bases to trimming and J lost 0 bases, with 14 bases between them. The CDR3 runs to 16 residues. Germline CDR1 and CDR2: SGHTA and FQGTGA. CDR3 amino acids: CASSLAPSGPSYEQYF. CDR3 DNA: TGTGCCAGCAGCTTAGCCCCCTCAGGGCCCTCCTACGAGCAGTACTTC.

This clonotype was recorded many times. The chain carries TRBV27 and TRBJ1-2; D unresolved. CDR1 is MNHEY, CDR2 SMNVEV, per germline (reference sequence). This CDR3 is built from 15 residues. V lost 2 bases and J lost 4, with 14 bases in between. CDR3 sequence (DNA): TGTGCCAGCAGTTTAACCCCCCGAACGGTCTATGGCTACACCTTC. It codes for CASSLTPRTVYGYTF.

The genes are TRBV7-9 and TRBJ2-1, with a possible D match to TRBD1 (5 bases). This CDR3 has 15 residues. V was shortened by 5 bases and J by 4 bases, with 15 bases between the two germline ends. Germline assignment: CDR1 SEHNR and CDR2 FQNEAQ (reference sequence). The CDR3 DNA reads as TGTGCCAGCAGCCCCGTGGGGCGCTCTTACAATGAGCAGTTCTTC. Its protein is CASSPVGRSYNEQFF.